The rows below give T cell receptor beta chains drawn from one sample of a study of blood T cell repertoires in COVID-19. The repertoire was sequenced with immunoSEQ multiplex PCR; TCRdb's copy has only in-frame clones and lacks some. In the table there are roughly 90,000 clones, under 90% of which are singletons. Sequencing was carried out using peripheral blood. The receptors come from a human donor with active COVID-19. The donor label of this sample is uncertain. CDR3s include the opening cysteine and the closing phenylalanine or tryptophan. A D gene is named only where the DNA matches it firmly. Rows may omit the clone size; those that give it use once, few, many or a size class.

d_call	v_call	j_call	clone_size	cdr3_nt	cdr3_aa
TRBD1	TRBV19	TRBJ2-7	NA	TGTGCCAGTAGTATGCCCCGGACAGGGATCTACGAGCAGTACTTC	CASSMPRTGIYEQYF
TRBD2	TRBV11-2	TRBJ2-5	NA	TGTGCCAGCAGCTTAAGCGGGGGTCCCGCGGAGACCCAGTACTTC	CASSLSGGPAETQYF
NA	TRBV28	TRBJ1-1	NA	TGTGCCAGCAGTTTAGACCGGGGAACTGTGAACACTGAAGCTTTCTTT	CASSLDRGTVNTEAFF
NA	TRBV5-6	TRBJ1-1	NA	TGTGCCAGCAGCTTGTGGTACGGACAGAACACTGAAGCTTTCTTT	CASSLWYGQNTEAFF
NA	TRBV7-9	TRBJ2-7	NA	TGTGCCAGCAGCCCACAGACAGAATACGAGCAGTACTTC	CASSPQTEYEQYF
NA	TRBV19	TRBJ1-5	NA	TGTGCCAGTAATCTACAGAAGTATAGCAATCAGCCCCAGCATTTT	CASNLQKYSNQPQHF
NA	TRBV30	TRBJ1-4	NA	TGTGCCTGGAGTTTAACGGGCAGGGGTGGTGAAAAACTGTTTTTT	CAWSLTGRGGEKLFF
TRBD2	TRBV6-5	TRBJ2-7	NA	TGTGCCAGCAAGCAAGCGGGGGCCTACGAGCAGTACTTC	CASKQAGAYEQYF
TRBD2	TRBV11-3	TRBJ2-5	NA	TGTGCCAGCAGCTCGTCGGCTAGCGGGGGGGCTACACAAGAGACCCAGTACTTC	CASSSSASGGATQETQYF
NA	TRBV11-3	TRBJ1-1	NA	TGTGCCAGCAGCTTACGGCATGAGGGCACTGAAGCTTTCTTT	CASSLRHEGTEAFF
NA	TRBV11-2	TRBJ1-1	NA	TGTGCCAGCAGCTTATCAGGGAAACGGTGGGGCACTGAAGCTTTCTTT	CASSLSGKRWGTEAFF
NA	TRBV19	TRBJ1-1	once	TGTGCCAGTAGTCTCCTAGTCGTCGGGACTAAAACGGCAGCTGAAGCTTTCTTT	CASSLLVVGTKTAAEAFF
NA	TRBV14	TRBJ2-3	NA	TGTGCCAGCAGCCAAGATCTAACTGCGTCCACAGATACGCAGTATTTT	CASSQDLTASTDTQYF
TRBD1	TRBV12-3/TRBV12-4	TRBJ1-1	NA	TGTGCCAGCAGTATAGACAGGGGGCTGTCAGCTTTCTTT	CASSIDRGLSAFF
NA	TRBV5-4	TRBJ2-7	NA	TGTGCCAGCAGCTTGGAAGGACTCTCCTACGAGCAGTACTTC	CASSLEGLSYEQYF
NA	TRBV19	TRBJ2-2	few	TGTGCCAGTAGTATAGATCGGAGGCTGTTTTTT	CASSIDRRLFF
TRBD1	TRBV5-1	TRBJ1-1	once	TGCGCCAGCAGCAGGAAACAGGGGTCCGACACTGAAGCTTTCTTT	CASSRKQGSDTEAFF
NA	TRBV27	TRBJ1-6	NA	TGTGCCAGCAGTTCAAGTTCGGGTTCCTATAATTCACCCCTCCACTTT	CASSSSSGSYNSPLHF
TRBD1	TRBV4-2	TRBJ1-4	NA	TGTGCCAGCAGCCAAGCCACGGGACAGGATGAAAAACTGTTTTTT	CASSQATGQDEKLFF
NA	TRBV19	TRBJ1-1	NA	TGTGCCAGTAGTACCGTCCAGGGTGGGAACACTGAAGCTTTCTTT	CASSTVQGGNTEAFF
NA	TRBV29-1	TRBJ2-1	NA	TGCAGCGCGAACAGGGCCTACAATGAGCAGTTCTTC	CSANRAYNEQFF
NA	TRBV12-3/TRBV12-4	TRBJ1-1	NA	TGTGCCAGCAGGGCCCTGAACACTGAAGCTTTCTTT	CASRALNTEAFF
NA	TRBV5-1	TRBJ2-7	NA	TGCGCCAGCAGCTTGGACAGTCCCGAGCAGTACTTC	CASSLDSPEQYF
NA	TRBV2	TRBJ1-2	NA	TGTGCCAGCGTCCAGCAGACAGGACTCTATGGCTACACCTTC	CASVQQTGLYGYTF
TRBD1	TRBV15	TRBJ1-2	NA	TGTGCCACCAGCAGTGTTACAGGGGAGCTAGGCTACACCTTC	CATSSVTGELGYTF
NA	TRBV5-1	TRBJ2-7	NA	TGCGCCAGCAGCGCCGGACAGACCTACGAGCAGTACTTC	CASSAGQTYEQYF
NA	TRBV11-3	TRBJ2-3	NA	TGTGCCAGCAGCTTGGGGGGAGTCACAGATACGCAGTATTTT	CASSLGGVTDTQYF
NA	TRBV3-1/TRBV3-2	TRBJ2-4	once	TGTGCCAGCAGCCAAGGGGCAGGTCCGTTAGCCAAAAACATTCAGTACTTC	CASSQGAGPLAKNIQYF
NA	TRBV6-2/TRBV6-3	TRBJ2-2	NA	TGTGCCAGCAGCCCTCCGGGGTGGGGGGGCGTGTACACCGGGGAGCTGTTTTTT	CASSPPGWGGVYTGELFF
NA	TRBV7-9	TRBJ2-3	few	TGTGCCAGCAGCTCGGGACTTTCAAATCCCCCTTTT	CASSSGLSNPPF
NA	TRBV7-8	TRBJ2-4	NA	TGTGCCAGCAGCTACAGGGGGGAGGGCATTCAGTACTTC	CASSYRGEGIQYF
NA	TRBV5-5	TRBJ2-1	NA	TGTGCCAGCAGCTTGGTTAGTTATGAGCAGTTCTTC	CASSLVSYEQFF
NA	TRBV28	TRBJ1-2	NA	TGTGCCAGCAGTTTAGTAGGAGGGTCTCTGGCTGGCTACACCTTC	CASSLVGGSLAGYTF
TRBD1	TRBV15	TRBJ2-1	NA	TGTGCCACCAGCAGTCGGTTTTTCCCGACAGGGGATTCCTACAATGAGCAGTTCTTC	CATSSRFFPTGDSYNEQFF
NA	TRBV27	TRBJ2-2	NA	TGTGCCAGCAGTTTCAGTGGCGGGGTCCCCCTAAACACCGGGGAGCTGTTTTTT	CASSFSGGVPLNTGELFF
TRBD1	TRBV24-1	TRBJ1-1	NA	TGTGCCACCAGTGATTTAGACAGGGTAGGGGAAGCTTTCTTT	CATSDLDRVGEAFF
NA	TRBV27	TRBJ2-7	NA	TGTGCCAGCAGTTTCAGGGGACGGAACGAGCAGTACTTC	CASSFRGRNEQYF
TRBD1	TRBV5-6	TRBJ1-6	NA	TGTGCCAGCAGCACTTCGCCGGGACAGGCAAATTCACCCCTCCACTTT	CASSTSPGQANSPLHF
NA	TRBV4-3	TRBJ2-3	NA	TGCGCCAGCAGCCAAGATATACAGGCACAGGGCGATACGCAGTATTTT	CASSQDIQAQGDTQYF
NA	TRBV11-2	TRBJ2-5	NA	TGTGCCAGCAGACGTACCGTCGGGGAGACCCAGTACTTC	CASRRTVGETQYF
NA	TRBV10-3	TRBJ2-3	NA	TGTGCCATCAGTGAAAGCCCAGATACGCAGTATTTT	CAISESPDTQYF
TRBD2	TRBV5-4	TRBJ2-3	NA	TGTGCCAGCAGCCCCGATATCGTTAGCGGGGGGGCAGATACGCAGTATTTT	CASSPDIVSGGADTQYF
NA	TRBV7-2	TRBJ1-2	NA	TGTGCCAGCAGCTTAAACGGAGCCCCTTATGGCTACACCTTC	CASSLNGAPYGYTF
NA	TRBV19	TRBJ2-1	NA	TGTGCCAGTAGCCTTAGCGGTGTAACCTACAATGAGCAGTTCTTC	CASSLSGVTYNEQFF